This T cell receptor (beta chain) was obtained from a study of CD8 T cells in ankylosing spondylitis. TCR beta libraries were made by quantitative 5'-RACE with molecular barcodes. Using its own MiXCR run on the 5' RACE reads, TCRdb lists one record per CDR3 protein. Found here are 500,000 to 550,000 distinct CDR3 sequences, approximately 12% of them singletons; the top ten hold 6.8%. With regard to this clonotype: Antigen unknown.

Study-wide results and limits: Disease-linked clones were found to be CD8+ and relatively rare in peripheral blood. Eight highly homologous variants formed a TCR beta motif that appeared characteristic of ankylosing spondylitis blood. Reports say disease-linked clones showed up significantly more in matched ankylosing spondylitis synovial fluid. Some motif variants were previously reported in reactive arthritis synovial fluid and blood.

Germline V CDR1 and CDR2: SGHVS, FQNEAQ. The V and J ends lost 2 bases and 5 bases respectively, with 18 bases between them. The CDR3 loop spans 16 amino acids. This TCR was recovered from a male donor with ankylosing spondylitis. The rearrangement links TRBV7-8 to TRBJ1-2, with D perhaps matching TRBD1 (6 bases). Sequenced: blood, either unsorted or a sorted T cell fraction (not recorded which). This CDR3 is CASSLSSGAFGYGYTF. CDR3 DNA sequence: TGTGCCAGCAGCTTATCGTCAGGGGCTTTCGGTTATGGCTACACCTTC.